The 18 T cell receptor beta chains given below trace back to one sample, sequenced in a study of blood T cell repertoires in COVID-19. Profiling relied on immunoSEQ multiplex PCR, and the TCRdb table lists in-frame clones only, not all of them. In the table there are a few hundred thousand clones, about 90% of which are singletons. The sequenced sample was peripheral blood. Every receptor here comes from a man younger than 30 with active or convalescent COVID-19.

This chain connects TRBV4-1 to TRBJ1-6; D is uncertain. The CDR3 is 13 residues long. Trimming shortened V by 1 base and J by 9 bases, and 7 bases separated the two germline ends. The germline V gene has CDR1 MGHRA and CDR2 YSYEKL. The CDR3 loop reads CASSQAGGSPLHF. CDR3 DNA: TGCGCCAGCAGCCAAGCGGGAGGTTCACCCCTCCACTTT.

The CDR3 DNA sequence: TGTGCCAGTAGTAAAAGTCTCGACTTCTATGGCTACACCTTC. Its translation: CASSKSLDFYGYTF. This chain connects TRBV19 to TRBJ1-2; D is uncertain. V was cut by 4 bases and J by 4 bases, with 13 bases left in between. This CDR3 comprises 14 residues. Germline loops: CDR1 LNHDA, CDR2 SQIVND (reference sequence). The full variable domain, rest sourced from reference TRBV19 and TRBJ1-2, is DGGITQSPKYLFRKEGQNVTLSCEQNLNHDAMYWYRQDPGQGLRLIYYSQIVNDFQKGDIAEGYSVSREKKESFPLTVTSAQKNPTAFYLCASSKSLDFYGYTFGSGTRLTVV.

This chain joins TRBV5-5 and TRBJ2-3; 14 positions match TRBD2. Germline V gives CDR1 SGHKS, CDR2 YYEKEE (reference sequence). The ends lost 6 bases at V and 11 bases at J; junction bases unmatched: 11. The CDR3 runs to 15 residues. The CDR3 is CASTYFGTSGGKQYF. Here the CDR3 DNA reads TGTGCCAGCACGTACTTCGGGACTAGCGGGGGTAAGCAGTATTTT.

The V call is TRBV5-1, the J call TRBJ2-2; 10 positions agree with TRBD2. Per the germline V gene, CDR1 is SGHRS and CDR2 is YFSETQ. The V gene end was trimmed by 4 bases and the J gene end by 6 bases; junction bases not matched to a gene: 6. There are 15 residues in the CDR3. The CDR3 here is CASSAAGGSAGELFF. Here the CDR3 DNA reads TGCGCCAGCAGCGCAGCGGGAGGGTCGGCCGGGGAGCTGTTTTTT. The full variable domain, rest sourced from reference TRBV5-1 and TRBJ2-2, is KAGVTQTPRYLIKTRGQQVTLSCSPISGHRSVSWYQQTPGQGLQFLFEYFSETQRNKGNFPGRFSGRQFSNSRSEMNVSTLELGDSALYLCASSAAGGSAGELFFGEGSRLTVL.

J is TRBJ2-1 and V is TRBV20-1; 11 bases map to TRBD2. CDR1 is DFQATT, CDR2 SNEGSKA, per germline (reference sequence). After removal of 3 bases from V and 8 bases from J, the junction contained 12 bases not matched to a gene. The CDR3 covers 16 residues. CDR3 in DNA: TGCAGTGCTAGTCCCCGAGGTAGCGGGAGGGCCGATGAGCAGTTCTTC. Its translation is CSASPRGSGRADEQFF.

V and J are TRBV10-1 and TRBJ2-7; maybe TRBD1 (5 bases). Per the germline V gene, CDR1 is WNHNN and CDR2 is SYGVQD (reference sequence). Between the trimmed V and J ends, which lost 3 bases and 5 bases, there was a span of 14 bases. The CDR3 covers 14 residues. CDR3 residues: CASSEQAMGNEQYF. The CDR3 coding sequence is TGCGCCAGCAGTGAACAGGCTATGGGTAACGAGCAGTACTTC.

This chain links TRBV18 with TRBJ1-2; D not resolved. Germline values: CDR1 KGHSH, CDR2 LQKENI. The CDR3 loop spans 14 amino acids. V was trimmed by 3 bases and J by 0 bases, leaving 8 bases between them. This chain's CDR3 is CASSPWQANYGYTF. The CDR3 nucleotides are TGTGCCAGCTCACCTTGGCAAGCTAACTATGGCTACACCTTC.

The chain carries TRBV19 and TRBJ2-1; TRBD2 is a possible D gene (6 bases). The CDR3 is 15 residues long. Trimming pared 6 bases from V and 2 bases from J, leaving 14 bases between. CDR1 and CDR2 (germline): LNHDA, SQIVND (reference sequence). The CDR3 reads CASRAGHGTYNEQFF. Here the CDR3 DNA reads TGTGCCAGTAGGGCGGGGCACGGGACCTACAATGAGCAGTTCTTC.

J is TRBJ2-5 and V is TRBV5-1, with D maybe TRBD1 (5 bases). CDR3 length: 14 residues. Germline V gene lookup returns CDR1 SGHRS and CDR2 YFSETQ. Trimming cost V 0 bases and J 4 bases, with 10 bases left between them. CDR3 in DNA: TGCGCCAGCAGCTTGGGACAGAAATTAGAGACCCAGTACTTC. It specifies CASSLGQKLETQYF. The full variable domain, in which reference TRBV5-1 and TRBJ2-5 provide the parts outside the CDR3, is KAGVTQTPRYLIKTRGQQVTLSCSPISGHRSVSWYQQTPGQGLQFLFEYFSETQRNKGNFPGRFSGRQFSNSRSEMNVSTLELGDSALYLCASSLGQKLETQYFGPGTRLLVL.

This clone is a singleton in its sample. The V and J genes are TRBV1 and TRBJ2-3; the listed D gene, TRBD2, was not tested against the DNA. TRBV1 is annotated as a pseudogene. The CDR3 covers 17 residues. The DNA of the CDR3 is TGCACCAGCAGCCAAGACAATTCTAGCGGGAGAACAGATACGCAGTATTTT. Its protein is CTSSQDNSSGRTDTQYF.

CDR3 sequence reads: CASSNMNTEAFF. In nucleotides, the CDR3 is TGTGCCAGCTCTAACATGAACACTGAAGCTTTCTTT. The rearrangement joins TRBV18 to TRBJ1-1; D call uncertain. V dropped 6 bases and J dropped 0 bases, with 5 bases sitting between them. This CDR3 comprises 12 residues. Per germline, CDR1 KGHSH and CDR2 LQKENI.

CDR3 in amino acids: CASSLGSTEAFF. In DNA, the CDR3 is TGTGCCAGCAGCTTAGGTAGCACTGAAGCTTTCTTT. This sequence joins TRBV7-9 and TRBJ1-1; D ambiguous. V lost 1 base and J 4 bases, leaving 4 bases between the germline ends. The CDR3 totals 12 residues. The germline V gene encodes CDR1 SEHNR and CDR2 FQNEAQ (reference sequence). The full variable domain, in which reference TRBV7-9 and TRBJ1-1 provide the parts outside the CDR3, is DTGVSQNPRHKITKRGQNVTFRCDPISEHNRLYWYRQTLGQGPEFLTYFQNEAQLEKSRLLSDRFSAERPKGSFSTLEIQRTEQGDSAMYLCASSLGSTEAFFGQGTRLTVV.

This chain connects TRBV19 to TRBJ2-3; the D gene is possibly TRBD1 (5 bases). CDR1 is LNHDA and CDR2 is SQIVND in the germline V gene (reference sequence). There are 16 residues in the CDR3. V was pared by 4 bases and J by 8 bases, with 22 bases between. The CDR3 protein is CASSTYTPRPGSTQYF. CDR3 DNA sequence: TGTGCCAGTAGTACTTACACCCCCCGACCAGGGTCTACGCAGTATTTT. Filled out from reference TRBV19 and TRBJ2-3, the complete variable domain reads DGGITQSPKYLFRKEGQNVTLSCEQNLNHDAMYWYRQDPGQGLRLIYYSQIVNDFQKGDIAEGYSVSREKKESFPLTVTSAQKNPTAFYLCASSTYTPRPGSTQYFGPGTRLTVL.

This chain connects TRBV19 to TRBJ1-5; 8 bases are a match to TRBD1. Germline V CDR1 and CDR2: LNHDA, SQIVND (reference sequence). The trim removed 8 bases at V and 2 bases at J, leaving 5 bases unmatched. The CDR3 covers 14 residues. CDR3 sequence reads: CASSDREGNQPQHF. The CDR3 bases are TGTGCCAGTTCGGACAGGGAAGGCAATCAGCCCCAGCATTTT. Combining the CDR3 with reference TRBV19 and TRBJ1-5 gives the whole variable domain DGGITQSPKYLFRKEGQNVTLSCEQNLNHDAMYWYRQDPGQGLRLIYYSQIVNDFQKGDIAEGYSVSREKKESFPLTVTSAQKNPTAFYLCASSDREGNQPQHFGDGTRLSIL.

The rearrangement joins TRBV7-9 to TRBJ1-5; D is unclear. The CDR3 has 15 amino acids. Germline CDR1 and CDR2: SEHNR and FQNEAQ (reference sequence). V was pared by 5 bases and J by 3 bases, with 14 bases between. CDR3 in DNA: TGTGCCAGCAGCACCGGAGGGCGGGACAATCAGCCCCAGCATTTT. It encodes CASSTGGRDNQPQHF.

This chain uses TRBV7-8 with TRBJ1-5; D possibly corresponds to TRBD1 (6 bases). Germline V lookup: CDR1 SGHVS, CDR2 FQNEAQ. The CDR3 length is 17 residues. Trimming shortened V by 5 bases and J by 2 bases, and 19 bases separated the two germline ends. CDR3 nucleotide sequence: TGTGCCAGCAGCGCGGGAGGTACAGGGCTTGGCAATCAGCCCCAGCATTTT. This gives the protein CASSAGGTGLGNQPQHF.

The chain has TRBV5-6 and TRBJ2-2, with a tentative D call TRBD1 (6 bases). There are 16 residues in the CDR3. Germline values: CDR1 SGHDT, CDR2 YYEEEE. V lost 0 bases, J lost 4 bases, and 13 bases lay in between. DNA for the CDR3: TGTGCCAGCAGCTTGGTAGGCAGGGGTGGCACCGGGGAGCTGTTTTTT. As protein: CASSLVGRGGTGELFF.

The chain combines TRBV18 with TRBJ1-1; D gene ambiguous. CDR1 KGHSH and CDR2 LQKENI come from the germline V gene. The CDR3 length is 17 residues. The V and J ends lost 5 bases and 1 base respectively, with 20 bases between them. The CDR3 loop reads CASSMFGSREPNTEAFF. The CDR3 DNA sequence: TGTGCCAGCTCAATGTTCGGTTCCCGAGAACCGAACACTGAAGCTTTCTTT. Full variable domain (missing parts from reference TRBV18 and TRBJ1-1): NAGVMQNPRHLVRRRGQEARLRCSPMKGHSHVYWYRQLPEEGLKFMVYLQKENIIDESGMPKERFSAEFPKEGPSILRIQQVVRGDSAAYFCASSMFGSREPNTEAFFGQGTRLTVV.